One and the same sample provided the 20 T cell receptor beta chains below, sequenced in a study of cytomegalovirus exposure and HLA in healthy donors (dated by TCRdb to 2015 to 2018). The method was the immunoSEQ multiplex PCR assay. The multiplex PCR relied on a mix of 60 forward primers for TCR Vbeta segments and 13 reverse primers for TCR Jbeta segments. The clones in this table, taken by TCRdb from immuneACCESS, are in-frame only. Not every clone is retained; where verified, under half of the shortfall comes from an unresolved V gene, and the cause of the rest is unknown. Within this sample are around 150,000 clones, with approximately 80% of them counted one time only. The ten largest clonotypes hold approximately 7% of the sample. Sequenced material: PBMCs. The receptors stem from a woman between 25 and 40 years old in good health and CMV-seropositive.

This chain connects TRBV2 to TRBJ1-1; D is unresolved. With 5 bases removed from V and 10 bases from J, the gap between germline ends came to 20 bases. Per germline, CDR1 SNHLY and CDR2 FYNNEI. The CDR3 sequence is 14 residues long. The CDR3 region is CASSKLFILGGAFF. The CDR3 DNA reads TGTGCCAGCAGTAAACTATTCATCCTAGGAGGAGCTTTCTTT. Full variable domain (outside the CDR3, taken from reference TRBV2 and TRBJ1-1): EPEVTQTPSHQVTQMGQEVILRCVPISNHLYFYWYRQILGQKVEFLVSFYNNEISEKSEIFDDQFSVERPDGSNFTLKIRSTKLEDSAMYFCASSKLFILGGAFFGQGTRLTVV.

The chain carries TRBV11-3 and TRBJ2-7, with TRBD1 matching over 7 bases. Germline V CDR1 and CDR2: SGHNT, YENEEA. The CDR3 runs to 13 residues. V lost 8 bases to trimming and J lost 7 bases; unmatched junction nucleotides: 11. The CDR3 here is CASYPEGQQEQYF. The DNA for the CDR3 is TGTGCCAGCTACCCAGAGGGACAGCAAGAGCAGTACTTC.

This rearrangement joins TRBV27 to TRBJ1-1, with D perhaps matching TRBD1 (6 bases). Trimming cost V 1 base and J 3 bases, with 15 bases left between them. Germline V gene lookup returns CDR1 MNHEY and CDR2 SMNVEV (reference sequence). CDR3 length: 16 amino acids. The CDR3 region is CASSLFSGAGDTEAFF. In DNA form, the CDR3 reads TGTGCCAGCAGTTTATTCTCGGGGGCGGGGGACACTGAAGCTTTCTTT.

This clone was counted between two and nine times. The CDR3 reads CASSLTRPTYEQYF. CDR3 coding DNA: TGTGCCAGCAGTCTGACACGACCCACCTACGAGCAGTACTTC. V is TRBV28 and J is TRBJ2-7; D is ambiguous. V was shortened by 5 bases and J by 2 bases, with 13 bases between the two germline ends. Germline CDR1 is MDHEN and CDR2 is SYDVKM. The CDR3 length is 14 residues. Drawing the rest from reference TRBV28 and TRBJ2-7, the complete variable domain is DVKVTQSSRYLVKRTGEKVFLECVQDMDHENMFWYRQDPGLGLRLIYFSYDVKMKEKGDIPEGYSVSREKKERFSLILESASTNQTSMYLCASSLTRPTYEQYFGPGTRLTVT.

The V gene is TRBV19, the J gene TRBJ2-5; TRBD1 matches at 8 bases. From germline, CDR1 is LNHDA and CDR2 SQIVND (reference sequence). Trimming at V came to 6 bases and at J to 6 bases, leaving 6 bases not matched to a gene. The CDR3 has 13 amino acids. This CDR3 is CASRGTGLQTQYF. The CDR3 DNA reads as TGTGCCAGTAGAGGGACAGGCCTCCAGACCCAGTACTTC.

CDR3 in amino acids: CASGLVKLGGAETQYF. CDR3 sequence (DNA): TGTGCTAGTGGTTTGGTAAAGTTAGGGGGGGCCGAGACCCAGTACTTC. The rearrangement joins TRBV12-5 to TRBJ2-5; TRBD2 might be the D (7 bases). V lost 0 bases, J lost 5 bases, and 16 bases lay in between. Germline-derived CDR1 and CDR2 are LGHNT and FRNRAP. This CDR3 contains 16 residues.

The gene calls are TRBV13 and TRBJ2-2, with 8 bases matching TRBD2. Germline CDR1 PRHDT, CDR2 FYEKMQ (reference sequence). This CDR3 has 19 amino acids. V was clipped by 8 bases and J by 0 bases; unmatched bases: 17. The CDR3 here is CASSRAPAGDAANTGELFF. In DNA form, the CDR3 reads TGTGCCAGCTCAAGAGCCCCAGCGGGGGATGCGGCGAACACCGGGGAGCTGTTTTTT.

The chain has TRBV4-1 and TRBJ2-1; 10 nucleotides match TRBD1. The CDR3 is made up of 14 amino acids. Germline CDR1 MGHRA, CDR2 YSYEKL. Losses at the gene ends were 8 bases for V and 7 bases for J; bases not matched to a gene: 8. CDR3 nucleotides: TGCGCCAGCCGAGGACAGGGGGTAATGAATGAGCAGTTCTTC. It codes for CASRGQGVMNEQFF.

The chain joins TRBV5-1 to TRBJ2-1; tentative D call: TRBD2 (6 bases). There are 13 residues in the CDR3. Per germline, CDR1 SGHRS and CDR2 YFSETQ. V lost 8 bases and J 4 bases, leaving 13 bases between the germline ends. CDR3 coding DNA: TGCGCCAGTAATACCGGGACTTACAATGAGCAGTTCTTC. Protein product: CASNTGTYNEQFF.

V and J are TRBV14 and TRBJ1-2; no clear D. The CDR3 consists of 15 residues. Trimming shortened V by 1 base and J by 5 bases, and 14 bases separated the two germline ends. The germline V gene encodes CDR1 SGHDN and CDR2 FVKESK. For the CDR3, the DNA is TGTGCCAGCAGCCAAGTGGGGAAGAGGGCTTATGGCTACACCTTC. This gives the protein CASSQVGKRAYGYTF.

This rearrangement joins TRBV18 to TRBJ2-7; 9 bases are shared with TRBD1. The CDR3 is 17 residues long. V lost 1 base and J lost 0; bases outside the gene matches: 7. Germline V CDR1 and CDR2: KGHSH, LQKENI. The CDR3 reads CASSPQGQGTGSYEQYF. CDR3 DNA sequence: TGTGCCAGCTCACCACAGGGACAGGGAACGGGCTCCTACGAGCAGTACTTC.

The V call is TRBV12-5, the J call TRBJ2-1; 16 nucleotides match TRBD2. The CDR3 has 21 residues. Per the germline V gene, CDR1 is LGHNT and CDR2 is FRNRAP. V was pared by 0 bases and J by 0 bases, with 8 bases of the junction left unmatched. The CDR3 spells CASGLVHGTSGGDSSYNEQFF. CDR3 bases: TGTGCTAGTGGTTTGGTACACGGGACTAGCGGGGGGGATAGCTCCTACAATGAGCAGTTCTTC.

The table lists this clone with a count of one. V and J are TRBV21-1 and TRBJ1-6. TRBV21-1 is labeled a pseudogene. CDR3 size: 16 residues. The CDR3 nucleotides read TGTGCCAGCAGCAAATTGGGGGGGCTTTGTAATTCACCCCTCCACTTT. It specifies CASSKLGGLCNSPLHF.

Here the CDR3 DNA reads TGTGCCAGCAGTCTGACAGGGGGACGCACAGATACGCAGTATTTT. Residues: CASSLTGGRTDTQYF. V gene TRBV27 combines with J gene TRBJ2-3, with 9 bases fitting TRBD1. CDR3 length: 15 residues. The germline V gene encodes CDR1 MNHEY and CDR2 SMNVEV (reference sequence). V was pared by 5 bases and J by 1 base, with 4 bases of the junction left unmatched.

V usage is TRBV5-5 and J usage is TRBJ2-1, with 7 bases matching TRBD2. V trimming: 2 bases; J trimming: 4 bases; junction bases outside the gene matches: 3. CDR3 size: 14 residues. The germline gives CDR1 SGHKS, CDR2 YYEKEE (reference sequence). The CDR3 nucleotides are TGTGCCAGCAGCTTTGCGGGAGCTTACAATGAGCAGTTCTTC. Translated: CASSFAGAYNEQFF.

The gene calls are TRBV6-6 and TRBJ1-2, with D possibly TRBD1 on 5 matching bases. The CDR3 loop spans 15 amino acids. Germline-derived CDR1 and CDR2 are MNHNY and SVGAGI (reference sequence). With 2 bases removed from V and 7 bases from J, the gap between germline ends came to 17 bases. CDR3 in DNA: TGTGCCAGCAGTTACAGGGCCAGGGATGGACGTGGCTACACCTTC. It translates to CASSYRARDGRGYTF.

The V call is TRBV2, the J call TRBJ1-1; D unclear. This CDR3 has 13 residues. Germline CDR1 SNHLY, CDR2 FYNNEI. Trimming took 4 bases from V and 6 from J, leaving 12 bases between them. The CDR3 bases are TGTGCCAGCAGTGTTTACCGTGGCCCTGAAGCTTTCTTT. It is translated as CASSVYRGPEAFF. The entire variable domain, with the rest obtained from reference TRBV2 and TRBJ1-1, is as follows: EPEVTQTPSHQVTQMGQEVILRCVPISNHLYFYWYRQILGQKVEFLVSFYNNEISEKSEIFDDQFSVERPDGSNFTLKIRSTKLEDSAMYFCASSVYRGPEAFFGQGTRLTVV.

The chain combines TRBV7-2 with TRBJ2-7; a weak D match, TRBD1 (5 bases). CDR1 is SGHTA and CDR2 is FQGNSA in the germline V gene. CDR3 size: 13 residues. V was pared by 6 bases and J by 0 bases, with 9 bases between. The CDR3 region has the DNA TGTGCCAGCAGATCGACAGCCTCCTACGAGCAGTACTTC. Its translation: CASRSTASYEQYF.

This clone turned up a few times. The chain carries TRBV30 and TRBJ1-1; TRBD1 is a possible D gene (6 bases). The V and J ends lost 6 bases and 7 bases respectively, with 12 bases between them. The CDR3 has 11 amino acids. Germline CDR1 and CDR2: GTSNPN and SVGIG (reference sequence). CDR3 amino acids: CACRGYSEAFF. The CDR3 DNA reads as TGTGCCTGCAGGGGATATAGTGAAGCTTTCTTT.

This clone was found a few times. This chain connects TRBV18 to TRBJ1-5; no reliable D call. Trimming left V 1 base short and J 5 bases short, with 12 bases between. Per the germline V gene, CDR1 is KGHSH and CDR2 is LQKENI. This CDR3 region has 15 residues. The CDR3 region has the DNA TGTGCCAGCTCACCACGGAGCGGGCTCGATCAGCCCCAGCATTTT. Its protein is CASSPRSGLDQPQHF. Supplemented by reference TRBV18 and TRBJ1-5, the full variable domain reads NAGVMQNPRHLVRRRGQEARLRCSPMKGHSHVYWYRQLPEEGLKFMVYLQKENIIDESGMPKERFSAEFPKEGPSILRIQQVVRGDSAAYFCASSPRSGLDQPQHFGDGTRLSIL.